These T cell receptor beta chains were read from a single sample in a study of PD-1 blockade in classical Hodgkin lymphoma. The repertoire was sequenced with immunoSEQ multiplex PCR; TCRdb's copy has only in-frame clones and lacks some. The profile shows approximately 80,000 clones, approximately 91% of them singletons. Sequences were derived from peripheral blood mononuclear cells (PBMCs), sampled at baseline. Source of these receptors: a human donor with classical Hodgkin lymphoma. Both conserved end residues are part of each CDR3. The order of the fields is V gene, CDR3 protein.

V: TRBV12-5; CDR3: CASGPGDMGGYGYTF
V: TRBV14; CDR3: CASSQDGGLAGVADTQYF
V: TRBV12-5; CDR3: CASGLTSGGYNEQFF
V: TRBV4-1; CDR3: CASSLRSQDNQPQHF
V: TRBV19; CDR3: CASSTGQSYEQYF
V: TRBV10-2; CDR3: CASSEVSYEQYF
V: TRBV11-2; CDR3: CASSSLLGLASDTQYF
V: TRBV27; CDR3: CASSPGSYYEQYF
V: TRBV6-1; CDR3: CASSGISGRAGEQYF
V: TRBV5-1; CDR3: CASSLPDTSYEQYF
V: TRBV14; CDR3: CASSLGGGYEQYF
V: TRBV4-1; CDR3: CASSQDLYEQYF
V: TRBV2; CDR3: CASSVPLNGAGENEQFF
V: TRBV11-2; CDR3: CASSLGLVLAGGPEETQYF
V: TRBV27; CDR3: CASTFRKTGTGGFHEQYF
V: TRBV9; CDR3: CASSVGGGRLQETQYF
V: TRBV19; CDR3: CASSPGGGINQPQHF
V: TRBV6-5; CDR3: CASSSRDRQPQHF
V: TRBV9; CDR3: CASSVGGGMGTDTQYF
V: TRBV4-1; CDR3: CASSQVIVQKVGQYF
V: TRBV5-1; CDR3: CASSLGGNSYNEQFF
V: TRBV4-3; CDR3: CASSQDAVAGVYEQYF
V: TRBV11-2; CDR3: CASSPNQGTYEQYF
V: TRBV19; CDR3: CASNSGTGGNQPQHF
V: TRBV19; CDR3: CASSITDTQYF
V: TRBV6-1; CDR3: CASRVGTLSAEQYF
V: TRBV27; CDR3: CASGRSEAFF
V: TRBV5-1; CDR3: CASRGLTTHTGELFF
V: TRBV30; CDR3: CAWRISVDEQFF
V: TRBV6-5; CDR3: CASSDSGNTIYF
V: TRBV29-1; CDR3: CSVEGRGQTLSYGYTF
V: TRBV29-1; CDR3: CSVDGYGGAGLNTEAFF
V: TRBV5-6; CDR3: CASSPGGVLMNTEAFF
V: TRBV19; CDR3: CASNWGKSDQPQHF
V: TRBV15; CDR3: CATSSQGAIGTDTQYF
V: TRBV11-2; CDR3: CASTSGLAYNEQFF
V: TRBV6-5; CDR3: CASSGRGHQPQHF
V: TRBV7-8; CDR3: CASSFRVSNEQFF
V: TRBV30; CDR3: CAWSSLGQPQHF
V: TRBV29-1; CDR3: CSVENTGVWTEAFF
V: TRBV11-3; CDR3: CASSPRDLNRGEQFF
V: TRBV2; CDR3: CASSDRRDSGEKTQYF
V: TRBV6-1; CDR3: CASSHDQVGETQYF
V: TRBV25-1; CDR3: CASSPERGSYNEQFF
V: TRBV11-2; CDR3: CASSLMGAGAGDEQYF
V: TRBV14; CDR3: CASSQTSGRAYEQYF
V: TRBV27; CDR3: CASSLLLAGGPHEQYF
V: TRBV30; CDR3: CAWSEWRDAKAFF
V: TRBV28; CDR3: CASSLVWETQYF
V: TRBV7-9; CDR3: CASSSSPGLAGAREQFF
V: TRBV7-6; CDR3: CASSPPGGIYNEQFF
V: TRBV9; CDR3: CASSVEWGDTQYF
V: TRBV4-1; CDR3: CASSQGDRTYEQYF
V: TRBV18; CDR3: CASSPNIDTTDTQYF
V: TRBV18; CDR3: CASSPAGLETQYF